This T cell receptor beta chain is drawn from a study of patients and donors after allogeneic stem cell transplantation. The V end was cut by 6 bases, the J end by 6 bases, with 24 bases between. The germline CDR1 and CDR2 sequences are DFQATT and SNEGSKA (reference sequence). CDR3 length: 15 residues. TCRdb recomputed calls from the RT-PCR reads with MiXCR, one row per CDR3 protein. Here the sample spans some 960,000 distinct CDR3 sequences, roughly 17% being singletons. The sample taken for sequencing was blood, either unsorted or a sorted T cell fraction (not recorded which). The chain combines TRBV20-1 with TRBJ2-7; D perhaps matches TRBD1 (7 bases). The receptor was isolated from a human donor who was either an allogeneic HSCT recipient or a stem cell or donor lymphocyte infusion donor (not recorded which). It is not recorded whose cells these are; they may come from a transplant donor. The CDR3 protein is CSARARGRGVSEQYF. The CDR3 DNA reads TGCAGTGCCCGTGCCCGGGGCAGGGGGGTTTCCGAGCAGTACTTC.